Described below is a single T cell receptor beta chain sequence and its context. TCRdb re-analysed the RT-PCR reads in MiXCR, keeping a single row per CDR3 protein. The table has 650,000 to 850,000 distinct CDR3 sequences, around 13% seen once. This sample stems from a study of response to subunit inactivated influenza vaccine. Trimming cost V 1 base and J 1 base, with 10 bases left between them. CDR3 length: 15 residues. Germline loops: CDR1 SEHNR, CDR2 FQNEAQ (reference sequence). This TCR was sampled from a man in his fifties or sixties who received an inactivated influenza vaccine. The sequenced sample was PBMCs from blood, obtained 14 to 15 days before vaccination. This chain links TRBV7-9 with TRBJ2-5, with a possible D match to TRBD2 (7 bases). This CDR3 is CASSLGGGAQETQYF. For the CDR3, the DNA is TGTGCCAGCAGCTTAGGAGGGGGGGCCCAAGAGACCCAGTACTTC.